Listed below are T cell receptor beta chains from one sample, sequenced in a study of control samples from healthy donors and cancer patients. The method was immunoSEQ multiplex PCR; TCRdb's version includes in-frame clones alone and lacks a portion of them. The sample contains 100,000 to 150,000 clones, more than 75% of which appear only once. Sequenced: blood. These receptors were collected from a man aged 30-40 years in good health. Both conserved end residues are part of each CDR3. Fields, in order: CDR3 protein, CDR3 length, J gene, V gene.

CDR3 protein: CASSRSQGFKNIQYF
CDR3 length: 15
J gene: TRBJ2-4
V gene: TRBV3-1/TRBV3-2

CDR3 protein: CASSAATGNPDTQYF
CDR3 length: 15
J gene: TRBJ2-3
V gene: TRBV2

CDR3 protein: CASSLRGSGNTEAFF
CDR3 length: 15
J gene: TRBJ1-1
V gene: TRBV7-9

CDR3 protein: CASSLEGAGNQPQHF
CDR3 length: 15
J gene: TRBJ1-5
V gene: TRBV27

CDR3 protein: CASSSTSGDKTQYF
CDR3 length: 14
J gene: TRBJ2-5
V gene: TRBV28

CDR3 protein: CASSLGGVRDTQYF
CDR3 length: 14
J gene: TRBJ2-3
V gene: TRBV5-1

CDR3 protein: CASSHLTGGAKNIQYF
CDR3 length: 16
J gene: TRBJ2-4
V gene: TRBV4-1

CDR3 protein: CAWSIAAGTYNEQFF
CDR3 length: 15
J gene: TRBJ2-1
V gene: TRBV30

CDR3 protein: CASSLIGTGANYRGYTF
CDR3 length: 17
J gene: TRBJ1-2
V gene: TRBV27

CDR3 protein: CASSQWTGGAETQYF
CDR3 length: 15
J gene: TRBJ2-5
V gene: TRBV3-1/TRBV3-2

CDR3 protein: CSVGPYGQPQHF
CDR3 length: 12
J gene: TRBJ1-5
V gene: TRBV29-1

CDR3 protein: CASSRRQGRDSPLHF
CDR3 length: 15
J gene: TRBJ1-6
V gene: TRBV2

CDR3 protein: CAWSAGGPDTQYF
CDR3 length: 13
J gene: TRBJ2-3
V gene: TRBV30

CDR3 protein: CASSPFGQGTDTQYF
CDR3 length: 15
J gene: TRBJ2-3
V gene: TRBV6-2/TRBV6-3

CDR3 protein: CASSQREHTDTQYF
CDR3 length: 14
J gene: TRBJ2-3
V gene: TRBV7-2

CDR3 protein: CASSLKAGVGNQPQHF
CDR3 length: 16
J gene: TRBJ1-5
V gene: TRBV3-1/TRBV3-2

CDR3 protein: CASSINGQVNTEAFF
CDR3 length: 15
J gene: TRBJ1-1
V gene: TRBV19

CDR3 protein: CASSQATQGVGYTF
CDR3 length: 14
J gene: TRBJ1-2
V gene: TRBV4-2

CDR3 protein: CASSLGREATLIYGYTF
CDR3 length: 17
J gene: TRBJ1-2
V gene: TRBV7-9

CDR3 protein: CASSLGGSGGYNEQFF
CDR3 length: 16
J gene: TRBJ2-1
V gene: TRBV13

CDR3 protein: CASSQDRANTGELFF
CDR3 length: 15
J gene: TRBJ2-2
V gene: TRBV4-1

CDR3 protein: CASSLTRNSPLHF
CDR3 length: 13
J gene: TRBJ1-6
V gene: TRBV28

CDR3 protein: CASSPRGDEGNTIYF
CDR3 length: 15
J gene: TRBJ1-3
V gene: TRBV4-1

CDR3 protein: CASSPRQLNTGELFF
CDR3 length: 15
J gene: TRBJ2-2
V gene: TRBV27

CDR3 protein: CASSLVGQGVTFF
CDR3 length: 13
J gene: TRBJ1-1
V gene: TRBV5-1

CDR3 protein: CASSGVRGGMTNYGYTF
CDR3 length: 17
J gene: TRBJ1-2
V gene: TRBV2

CDR3 protein: CASSLQGVGGNTIYF
CDR3 length: 15
J gene: TRBJ1-3
V gene: TRBV3-1/TRBV3-2

CDR3 protein: CATTLAGFYEQYF
CDR3 length: 13
J gene: TRBJ2-7
V gene: TRBV2

CDR3 protein: CSAGGGKDTGELFF
CDR3 length: 14
J gene: TRBJ2-2
V gene: TRBV29-1

CDR3 protein: CATSDPLDPQEQETQYF
CDR3 length: 17
J gene: TRBJ2-5
V gene: TRBV24-1

CDR3 protein: CASSVGIGRTYNEQFF
CDR3 length: 16
J gene: TRBJ2-1
V gene: TRBV9

CDR3 protein: CASSQVMDTEAFF
CDR3 length: 13
J gene: TRBJ1-1
V gene: TRBV14

CDR3 protein: CASTPSGGGQGTQYF
CDR3 length: 15
J gene: TRBJ2-3
V gene: TRBV7-2

CDR3 protein: CASSQTNSYNEQFF
CDR3 length: 14
J gene: TRBJ2-1
V gene: TRBV19

CDR3 protein: CASSLAPHIYGYTF
CDR3 length: 14
J gene: TRBJ1-2
V gene: TRBV11-2

CDR3 protein: CASSFKREGELFF
CDR3 length: 13
J gene: TRBJ2-2
V gene: TRBV11-3

CDR3 protein: CATSEDTFQQPQHF
CDR3 length: 14
J gene: TRBJ1-5
V gene: TRBV24-1

CDR3 protein: CASSQGSGVLAKNIQYF
CDR3 length: 17
J gene: TRBJ2-4
V gene: TRBV4-1

CDR3 protein: CATSRDSQPQHF
CDR3 length: 12
J gene: TRBJ1-5
V gene: TRBV15

CDR3 protein: CASSSQGQINQPQHF
CDR3 length: 15
J gene: TRBJ1-5
V gene: TRBV21-1

CDR3 protein: CASSWTGGNSYEQYF
CDR3 length: 15
J gene: TRBJ2-7
V gene: TRBV11-2

CDR3 protein: CASSLGHSPLHF
CDR3 length: 12
J gene: TRBJ1-6
V gene: TRBV12-3/TRBV12-4

CDR3 protein: CASSSRGGQADTQYF
CDR3 length: 15
J gene: TRBJ2-3
V gene: TRBV7-9

CDR3 protein: CASSLGAFGGYTF
CDR3 length: 13
J gene: TRBJ1-2
V gene: TRBV27

CDR3 protein: CASSQARVNYGYTF
CDR3 length: 14
J gene: TRBJ1-2
V gene: TRBV14

CDR3 protein: CASSGEAFNRANNSPLHF
CDR3 length: 18
J gene: TRBJ1-6
V gene: TRBV6-1